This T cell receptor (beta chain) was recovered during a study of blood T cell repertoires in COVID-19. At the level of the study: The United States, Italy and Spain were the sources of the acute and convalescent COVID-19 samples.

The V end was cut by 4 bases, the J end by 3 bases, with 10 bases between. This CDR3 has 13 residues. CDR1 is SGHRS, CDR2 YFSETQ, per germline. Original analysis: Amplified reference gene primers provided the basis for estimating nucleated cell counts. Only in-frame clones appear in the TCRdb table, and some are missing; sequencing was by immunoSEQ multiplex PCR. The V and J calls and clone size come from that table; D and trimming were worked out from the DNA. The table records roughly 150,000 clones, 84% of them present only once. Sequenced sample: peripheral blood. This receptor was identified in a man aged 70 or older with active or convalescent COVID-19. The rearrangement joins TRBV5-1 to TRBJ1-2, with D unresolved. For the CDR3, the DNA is TGCGCCAGCAGCCCCGTCTCGGACTATGGCTACACCTTC. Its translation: CASSPVSDYGYTF.